The clone carrying this T cell receptor beta chain turned up a few times. Antigen specificity is unknown. The junction had 8 bases not matched to a gene; V was cut back by 6 bases and J by 4 bases. CDR3 length: 15 amino acids. CDR1 and CDR2 (germline): MNHEY, SVGEGT. The sample comes from a study of T-cell memory formation after mild COVID-19. Across the whole study: Largely, TCR clusters stayed within a single donor.

Study-level points and caveats: For contracting clones, CD4+ ones sat mainly in CM and EM, CD8+ in EMRA. Clones that got smaller from day 15 to 85 had even CD4/CD8, while clones growing later tipped toward CD4+.

TCRdb independently ran MiXCR on the 5' RACE reads; one entry per CDR3 protein. This sample has about 350,000 distinct CDR3 sequences; approximately 15% occur once, and the top ten carry around 21%. The origin of this receptor is a man between 18 and 29 years old who had mild COVID-19 (a few samples of this study predate the infection). Cell type and time point are not known. The chain has TRBV6-2 or TRBV6-3 and TRBJ2-2; 7 bases line up with TRBD1. The sequenced sample was PBMCs or a T cell subset sorted from them (not recorded which). The chain's CDR3 is CASSGTARGTGELFF. The DNA of the CDR3 is TGTGCCAGCAGCGGGACAGCTCGGGGCACCGGGGAGCTGTTTTTT.